A selection of T cell receptor beta chains follows, all from one sample in a study of blood T cell repertoires in COVID-19. Profiled with immunoSEQ multiplex PCR; TCRdb holds only in-frame clones, not every one. The table has over 120,000 clones, approximately 83% seen once. The sequenced material came from peripheral blood. Receptors originate from an older woman with acute or convalescent COVID-19. The CDR3 runs from the conserved cysteine through the conserved F or W. Each record gives: V gene, clone size, J gene, D gene, CDR3 protein, CDR3 DNA. The D gene is left open where the match is weak. The listing skips clone size in some rows; elsewhere it reads once, few, many or a size class.

v_gene: TRBV10-2
abundance: NA
j_gene: TRBJ2-1
d_gene: TRBD2
CDR3aa: CASSDRGGLLYHEQFF
CDR3nt: TGCGCCAGCAGTGACCGGGGGGGACTATTGTATCATGAGCAGTTCTTC

v_gene: TRBV18
abundance: NA
j_gene: TRBJ1-6
d_gene: NA
CDR3aa: CASSPRNSPLHF
CDR3nt: TGTGCCAGCTCCCCCAGGAATTCACCCCTCCACTTT

v_gene: TRBV19
abundance: NA
j_gene: TRBJ2-5
d_gene: TRBD1
CDR3aa: CASSGTGGTQYF
CDR3nt: TGTGCCAGTAGTGGGACAGGGGGAACCCAGTACTTC

v_gene: TRBV9
abundance: NA
j_gene: TRBJ2-3
d_gene: NA
CDR3aa: CASSVNGREADTQYF
CDR3nt: TGTGCCAGCAGCGTTAACGGGAGAGAGGCAGATACGCAGTATTTT

v_gene: TRBV19
abundance: NA
j_gene: TRBJ1-1
d_gene: TRBD1
CDR3aa: CASPGQTNTEAFF
CDR3nt: TGTGCCAGTCCGGGACAGACAAACACTGAAGCTTTCTTT

v_gene: TRBV7-9
abundance: few
j_gene: TRBJ2-3
d_gene: NA
CDR3aa: CASSLVAGSTDTQYF
CDR3nt: TGTGCCAGCAGCTTAGTGGCAGGGAGCACAGATACGCAGTATTTT

v_gene: TRBV7-9
abundance: NA
j_gene: TRBJ2-5
d_gene: TRBD2
CDR3aa: CASSELAGETQYF
CDR3nt: TGTGCCAGCAGCGAACTAGCGGGAGAGACCCAGTACTTC

v_gene: TRBV7-3
abundance: NA
j_gene: TRBJ2-2
d_gene: NA
CDR3aa: CASSLLRGRGAGELFF
CDR3nt: TGTGCCAGCAGCTTACTTAGGGGGAGAGGAGCCGGGGAGCTGTTTTTT

v_gene: TRBV18
abundance: NA
j_gene: TRBJ1-6
d_gene: TRBD1
CDR3aa: CASSPSPGTGVALHF
CDR3nt: TGTGCCAGCTCACCATCTCCCGGGACAGGGGTGGCCCTCCACTTT

v_gene: TRBV5-4
abundance: NA
j_gene: TRBJ1-4
d_gene: NA
CDR3aa: CASSLEGTNEKLFF
CDR3nt: TGTGCCAGCAGCTTGGAGGGGACTAATGAAAAACTGTTTTTT

v_gene: TRBV19
abundance: NA
j_gene: TRBJ2-5
d_gene: TRBD2
CDR3aa: CASRRTSEAVQTQYF
CDR3nt: TGTGCCAGTAGGCGCACTAGCGAGGCCGTCCAGACCCAGTACTTC

v_gene: TRBV28
abundance: once
j_gene: TRBJ2-1
d_gene: NA
CDR3aa: CASQFYNEQFF
CDR3nt: TGTGCCAGTCAATTCTACAATGAGCAGTTCTTC

v_gene: TRBV4-2
abundance: NA
j_gene: TRBJ1-6
d_gene: NA
CDR3aa: CASRGLLTRDYNSPLHF
CDR3nt: TGTGCCAGCAGGGGACTTCTTACGAGAGACTATAATTCACCCCTCCACTTT

v_gene: TRBV5-4
abundance: few
j_gene: TRBJ2-1
d_gene: NA
CDR3aa: CASSSLSYNEQFF
CDR3nt: TGTGCCAGCAGCTCTCTGAGCTACAATGAGCAGTTCTTC

v_gene: TRBV18
abundance: NA
j_gene: TRBJ2-1
d_gene: TRBD2
CDR3aa: CASSPQRLASYNEQFF
CDR3nt: TGTGCCAGCTCACCCCAAAGACTAGCTTCCTACAATGAGCAGTTCTTC

v_gene: TRBV7-3
abundance: NA
j_gene: TRBJ2-1
d_gene: TRBD2
CDR3aa: CASSQALAGNEQFF
CDR3nt: TGTGCCAGCAGCCAGGCTCTAGCGGGAAATGAGCAGTTCTTC